The clone carrying this TCR beta chain was picked up many times. Its antigen is still unknown. V was cut by 5 bases and J by 8 bases, with 12 bases left in between. This CDR3 is 12 amino acids long. These data belong to a study of post-analysis software for immune sequencing data. Study-level background: Several disease courses (relapsing-remitting, secondary progressive and progressive-relapsing) of multiple sclerosis were included. Whole-study findings and limits: Strong same-batch co-clustering of samples appeared with F measure clustering. Patients showed TRBV5-6, TRBV5-1 and TRBV20-1 among a few TRBV segments more frequent than in controls. Multiple sclerosis patients had significantly lower normalized Chao1 diversity than controls.

Presence of unique molecular identifiers characterized the TCR beta cDNA libraries. Once 1 to 10 million T cells were used, approximately 470,000 cDNA molecules resulted. From the PCR reads, TCRdb called clonotypes with MiXCR, one entry per CDR3 protein. The table has 750,000 to 950,000 distinct CDR3 sequences, roughly 50% seen once. The rearrangement links TRBV12-3 or TRBV12-4 to TRBJ1-2; D call uncertain. The specimen was blood. The clonotype comes from a girl under 18 with multiple sclerosis. CDR3 sequence reads: CASSDTRGGYTF. The CDR3 nucleotides read TGTGCCAGCAGTGATACTAGAGGAGGCTACACCTTC.